This T cell receptor (beta chain) was identified in a study of vaccination effects on CD4 cells after COVID-19. V shed 1 base and J shed 7 bases, with 11 bases lying between them. The CDR3 contains 14 residues. The germline V gene encodes CDR1 SEHNR and CDR2 FQNEAQ (reference sequence). Sequencing was preceded by expansion of antigen-specific CD4+ T cells with viral peptide pools in the ViraFEST assay. Isolating CD4+ T cells followed more than 9 days of culture. Nobody among the vaccine recipients had prior SARS-CoV-2 infection (nucleocapsid antibodies were negative). Note on this clone: The antigen remains unidentified.

Repertoires were generated with immunoSEQ multiplex PCR, while TCRdb's copy carries only in-frame clones and drops some. The sample yields approximately 76,000 clones, 78% seen once. This receptor was obtained from a human donor who received a COVID-19 vaccine. The chain couples TRBV7-9 to TRBJ2-1; D may be TRBD2 (5 bases). Specimen: CD4+ T cells from PBMCs cultured with SARS-CoV-2 spike peptides, collected before COVID-19 vaccination. The CDR3 DNA reads as TGTGCCAGCAGCTTAGGAATATCGGGGAATGAGCAGTTCTTC. This encodes CASSLGISGNEQFF.